This T cell receptor (beta chain) appears in the sequencing data of a study of cytomegalovirus exposure and HLA in healthy donors. Study-wide results and caveats: In vitro, a few CMV-associated chains proved specific for CMV antigens. DRB1 had the most TCR associations and HLA-C the fewest, a later analysis found, with rates varying by HLA locus. V- and J-gene trimming of TCR beta was linked (in a later analysis) to a missense DCLRE1C variant.

Unrecorded immune exposures were likely, despite nominal health at sampling. Comment on this clone: The target antigen is unknown.

The PCR was carried out with 60 Vbeta primers and 13 Jbeta primers. Generated by immunoSEQ multiplex PCR, the TCRdb table keeps only in-frame clones and is missing some. Of 150,000 or so clones listed, approximately 75% are singletons. Sequencing input: PBMCs. The receptor was derived from a man over 45 in good health and CMV-seropositive.

CDR3 nucleotides: TGTGCCAGCAGCTTGGGGGGGGGCCAGTACAATGAGCAGTTCTTC. Encoded protein: CASSLGGGQYNEQFF. The gene calls are TRBV5-4 and TRBJ2-1, with a tentative D call TRBD2 (7 bases). CDR3 length: 15 amino acids. V was shortened by 0 bases and J by 4 bases, with 11 bases between the two germline ends. Germline-derived CDR1 and CDR2 are SGHNT and YYREEE (reference sequence).